The 5 T cell receptor beta chains below come from one sample, sequenced in a study of CD8+CD57+ T cells in acquired aplastic anemia. The sequenced patients had an expansion of CD8+CD57+ cells seen by flow cytometry. Genomic DNA served as template for TCR beta VDJ and CDR3 profiling. One entry per CDR3 protein results from TCRdb running MiXCR on the reads. Altogether some 120,000 distinct CDR3 sequences are present, almost 40% being singletons, with the ten largest covering approximately 2.6%. The sequenced sample was sorted CD4+, CD8+, or CD8+CD57+ T cells (not recorded which) from PBMCs. Receptors originate from a human donor with aplastic anemia.

This CDR3 is CASTPIGLAGLTDTQYF. CDR3 DNA sequence: TGTGCCAGCACCCCCATCGGACTAGCGGGACTAACAGATACGCAGTATTTT. This sequence joins TRBV6-1 and TRBJ2-3; 12 bases align to TRBD2. Germline lookup yields CDR1 MNHNS and CDR2 SASEGT. The length of the CDR3 is 17 residues. After removal of 7 bases from V and 3 bases from J, the junction contained 11 bases not matched to a gene.

This chain uses TRBV21-1 with TRBJ2-1; the table's D call TRBD2 went unverified against the DNA. TRBV21-1 counts as a pseudogene. The length of the CDR3 is 19 residues. The CDR3 sequence: CASRQSGLAGSGSYNEQFF. CDR3 nucleotides: TGTGCCAGCAGACAAAGCGGACTAGCGGGGTCAGGCTCCTACAATGAGCAGTTCTTC.

This clonotype occurred many times. The chain recombines TRBV6-5 with TRBJ1-2; no firm D call. The germline CDR1 and CDR2 sequences are MNHEY and SVGAGI. The length of the CDR3 is 16 residues. V lost 2 bases to trimming and J lost 5 bases, with 18 bases between them. CDR3 in amino acids: CASSYRAGYGKYGYTF. CDR3 nucleotides: TGTGCCAGCAGTTACAGAGCGGGGTACGGAAAATATGGCTACACCTTC.

The rearrangement uses TRBV10-3 and TRBJ1-2; weak D call: TRBD1 (6 bases). The V end lost 0 bases, the J end lost 4 bases, and 12 bases lay between the germline ends. CDR1 and CDR2 (germline): ENHRY, SYGVKD. The CDR3 has 15 residues. CDR3 loop: CAISESGQDLYGYTF. Written as DNA, the CDR3 is TGTGCCATCAGTGAGTCGGGACAAGACCTCTATGGCTACACCTTC.

The chain employs TRBV9 and TRBJ2-1, with D possibly being TRBD2 (7 bases). The germline CDR1 and CDR2 sequences are SGDLS and YYNGEE. CDR3 length equals 20 residues. The V and J ends lost 2 bases and 7 bases respectively, with 31 bases between them. The CDR3 nucleotides read TGTGCCAGCAGCGTTGGTTTAGGAGGGGGGGACTCCATTTTCGTTAATGAGCAGTTCTTC. Its protein is CASSVGLGGGDSIFVNEQFF.